Sequencing of this TCR beta chain was carried out in a study of blood T cells in healthy people across ages. General study points: Roughly linearly, TCR beta diversity per million T cells fell as age increased. CMV infection status of these donors was not known.

Primers used in a second PCR of about 6 to 11 cycles were a sample-barcoded 5' primer and a J-beta primer mix. Each TCR beta cDNA got a 12-nucleotide random molecular identifier. TCRdb used MiXCR to reprocess the 5' RACE reads, holding one entry per CDR3 protein. The table includes 1.5 million to 2 million distinct CDR3 sequences, 28% detected once. About this clonotype itself: Its antigen is currently unknown.

V lost 2 bases, J lost 5 bases, and 8 bases stayed unmatched. Germline-derived CDR1 and CDR2 are SGHTA and FQGTGA. The CDR3 runs to 15 residues. The V and J genes are TRBV7-3 and TRBJ2-5, with TRBD2 matching over 7 bases. This TCR was sampled from a woman under 40 in good health. Sequencing input: blood. DNA of the CDR3: TGTGCCAGCAGCTTACTTCCTAGCGGTGGGGAGACCCAGTACTTC. This gives the protein CASSLLPSGGETQYF. Full variable domain (remainder filled in from reference TRBV7-3 and TRBJ2-5): GAGVSQTPSNKVTEKGKYVELRCDPISGHTALYWYRQSLGQGPEFLIYFQGTGAADDSGLPNDRFFAVRPEGSVSTLKIQRTERGDSAVYLCASSLLPSGGETQYFGPGTRLLVL.